Below, 27 T cell receptor beta chains from the same sample are listed, as sequenced in a study of blood T cell repertoires in COVID-19. Profiling relied on immunoSEQ multiplex PCR, and the TCRdb table lists in-frame clones only, not all of them. The repertoire holds fewer than 65,000 clones, roughly 90% seen once, with less than 4% in the top ten. The sequencing sample was made of peripheral blood. Receptors were obtained from a man aged 50-59 years with acute or convalescent COVID-19.

V is TRBV6-5 and J is TRBJ2-7; TRBD2 matches 13 bases. The CDR3 has 15 residues. V lost 5 bases and J lost 5; bases outside the gene matches: 6. Looked up from germline, CDR1 is MNHEY and CDR2 is SVGAGI. This CDR3 is CASSPGTSGKHEQYF. The CDR3 bases are TGTGCCAGCAGTCCTGGGACTAGCGGGAAACACGAGCAGTACTTC.

The V call is TRBV10-2, the J call TRBJ2-7; weak D call: TRBD2 (6 bases). The V gene lost 10 bases and the J gene lost 4 bases, with 17 bases spanning the gap. The CDR3 totals 13 residues. Germline CDR1 reads WSHSY; CDR2 reads SAAADI. The DNA of the CDR3 is TGCGCCATCGCCCAGGGACTCCTATACGAGCAGTACTTC. This gives the protein CAIAQGLLYEQYF.

CDR3 region: CASSASSTGELFF. In DNA, the CDR3 is TGTGCCAGCAGCGCCAGTTCAACCGGGGAGCTGTTTTTT. The chain joins TRBV6-4 to TRBJ2-2; D is ambiguous. The CDR3 has 13 amino acids. The germline gives CDR1 MRHNA, CDR2 SNTAGT. With 6 bases removed from V and 5 bases from J, the gap between germline ends came to 10 bases.

The rearrangement joins TRBV19 to TRBJ2-3; tentative D call: TRBD2 (6 bases). V was trimmed by 5 bases and J by 0 bases, leaving 12 bases between them. The length of the CDR3 is 15 residues. Germline V gives CDR1 LNHDA, CDR2 SQIVND (reference sequence). The DNA for the CDR3 is TGTGCCAGTAGTTGGGACTTTTTAAGCACAGATACGCAGTATTTT. Translation: CASSWDFLSTDTQYF.

The V and J genes are TRBV18 and TRBJ1-2, with TRBD1 matching 7 bases. The CDR3 extends over 17 amino acids. Germline loops: CDR1 KGHSH, CDR2 LQKENI. The V gene end was trimmed by 3 bases and the J gene end by 2 bases; junction bases not matched to a gene: 12. CDR3 loop: CASSPNRRTGVNYGYTF. DNA for the CDR3: TGTGCCAGCTCACCCAATCGTCGGACAGGCGTGAACTATGGCTACACCTTC.

The rearrangement links TRBV7-9 to TRBJ2-7; 10 nucleotides agree with TRBD2. The CDR3 extends over 14 amino acids. Trimming removed 5 bases from V and 7 bases from J; junction bases left unmatched: 8. Looked up from germline, CDR1 is SEHNR and CDR2 is FQNEAQ (reference sequence). CDR3 nucleotide sequence: TGTGCCAGCAGCCTAAGGACTAGCGGAGGGGAGCAGTACTTC. It specifies CASSLRTSGGEQYF.

This chain joins TRBV18 and TRBJ1-1, with a weak D call TRBD1 (6 bases). Germline CDR1 KGHSH, CDR2 LQKENI. The CDR3 has 15 residues. V shed 5 bases and J shed 0 bases, with 13 bases lying between them. CDR3: CASSSQGAMNTEAFF. For the CDR3, the DNA is TGTGCCAGCTCATCACAGGGAGCCATGAACACTGAAGCTTTCTTT. Combining the CDR3 with reference TRBV18 and TRBJ1-1 gives the whole variable domain NAGVMQNPRHLVRRRGQEARLRCSPMKGHSHVYWYRQLPEEGLKFMVYLQKENIIDESGMPKERFSAEFPKEGPSILRIQQVVRGDSAAYFCASSSQGAMNTEAFFGQGTRLTVV.

V and J are TRBV6-5 and TRBJ1-1, with D perhaps TRBD1 (5 bases). This CDR3 spans 13 amino acids. V lost 6 bases and J 6 bases, leaving 14 bases between the germline ends. Germline V gene lookup returns CDR1 MNHEY and CDR2 SVGAGI. In nucleotides, the CDR3 is TGTGCCAGCAGGAGATCGCAGGGCGCTGAAGCTTTCTTT. Translated: CASRRSQGAEAFF.

The rearrangement uses TRBV19 and TRBJ2-3, with TRBD2 matching 8 bases. The junction had 8 bases not matched to a gene; V was cut back by 7 bases and J by 5 bases. This CDR3 comprises 14 residues. Germline CDR1 LNHDA, CDR2 SQIVND (reference sequence). The CDR3 DNA reads as TGTGCCAGTAACTACGGGGGGGCAGAAGATACGCAGTATTTT. Amino acids: CASNYGGAEDTQYF.

V and J are TRBV24-1 and TRBJ2-3; the D gene is possibly TRBD1 (6 bases). The CDR3 covers 16 residues. Trimming removed 3 bases from V and 2 bases from J, with 14 bases in between. Germline CDR1 KGHDR, CDR2 SFDVKD. CDR3 sequence: CATSDRGLGHTDTQYF. The DNA of the CDR3 is TGTGCCACCAGTGATCGAGGGTTGGGACACACAGATACGCAGTATTTT.

The V gene is TRBV5-4, the J gene TRBJ1-3; tentatively, D is TRBD1 (5 bases). The CDR3 consists of 16 residues. Germline V CDR1 and CDR2: SGHNT, YYREEE (reference sequence). V lost 4 bases to trimming and J lost 2 bases, with 16 bases between them. The CDR3 loop reads CASSPAGGGAGNTIYF. CDR3 DNA sequence: TGTGCCAGCAGCCCCGCGGGGGGGGGTGCTGGAAACACCATATATTTT.

The chain uses TRBV11-2 and TRBJ2-1, with TRBD2 identical over 14 bases. Germline trimming cut 5 bases from V and 4 bases from J; bases unmatched to any gene: 7. CDR3 size: 17 residues. Per germline, CDR1 SGHAT and CDR2 FQNNGV. DNA of the CDR3: TGTGCCAGCAGCCCGACTAGCGGGAGGGCGTTTTACAATGAGCAGTTCTTC. Translation gives CASSPTSGRAFYNEQFF.

The chain is built from TRBV27 and TRBJ2-7; tentatively, D is TRBD2 (6 bases). The germline V gene encodes CDR1 MNHEY and CDR2 SMNVEV (reference sequence). The CDR3 contains 14 residues. V gave up 5 bases and J gave up 3 bases, with 14 bases separating them. The CDR3 DNA reads as TGTGCCAGCAGTCCGGGGACTTCTTTCTACGAGCAGTACTTC. Residues: CASSPGTSFYEQYF.

The gene calls are TRBV5-6 and TRBJ2-7; D is perhaps TRBD2 (6 bases). CDR3 size: 15 residues. From germline, CDR1 is SGHDT and CDR2 YYEEEE. With 0 bases removed from V and 0 bases from J, the gap between germline ends came to 10 bases. The CDR3, as DNA: TGTGCCAGCAGCTTGGTCCCGGGAGTCTCCTACGAGCAGTACTTC. Protein product: CASSLVPGVSYEQYF.

The chain joins TRBV30 to TRBJ1-5, with D perhaps matching TRBD1 (5 bases). This CDR3 contains 13 residues. Per germline, CDR1 GTSNPN and CDR2 SVGIG (reference sequence). Trimming removed 0 bases at V and 5 bases at J, with 8 bases between. CDR3 residues: CAWSVGGDQPQHF. For the CDR3, the DNA is TGTGCCTGGAGTGTCGGGGGTGATCAGCCCCAGCATTTT.

The rearrangement uses TRBV5-1 and TRBJ2-1; tentatively, D is TRBD2 (5 bases). This CDR3 comprises 14 residues. Germline CDR1 SGHRS, CDR2 YFSETQ. Trimming shortened V by 0 bases and J by 7 bases, and 11 bases separated the two germline ends. The DNA for the CDR3 is TGCGCCAGCAGCTTGGCCCTAGCTCTTAATGAGCAGTTCTTC. It codes for CASSLALALNEQFF.

The chain is built from TRBV7-2 and TRBJ2-2; D possibly corresponds to TRBD2 (5 bases). The V and J ends lost 5 bases and 6 bases respectively, with 13 bases between them. CDR3 size: 14 residues. Germline V lookup: CDR1 SGHTA, CDR2 FQGNSA. CDR3 residues: CASSRPPGSGELFF. The CDR3 DNA reads TGTGCCAGCAGCCGCCCCCCGGGGTCCGGGGAGCTGTTTTTT.

The chain links TRBV2 to TRBJ2-3, with 8 positions matching TRBD2. Germline V gene lookup returns CDR1 SNHLY and CDR2 FYNNEI. CDR3 length equals 15 residues. The V gene end was trimmed by 4 bases and the J gene end by 1 base; junction bases not matched to a gene: 4. The CDR3: CASSATSVGTDTQYF. As DNA, the CDR3 is TGTGCCAGCAGTGCGACTAGCGTGGGCACAGATACGCAGTATTTT.

The genes are TRBV5-1 and TRBJ1-1; D perhaps matches TRBD1 (5 bases). The CDR3 totals 16 residues. The V gene lost 4 bases and the J gene lost 1 base, with 17 bases spanning the gap. Per the germline V gene, CDR1 is SGHRS and CDR2 is YFSETQ. CDR3 protein: CASSLLGHSPNTEAFF. CDR3 DNA sequence: TGCGCCAGCAGCCTATTAGGACACTCCCCGAACACTGAAGCTTTCTTT.

In its sample, this clone was seen once. The junction does not match germline at one end; this may be a read error. This sequence joins TRBV28 and TRBJ2-7; 7 positions agree with TRBD2. The CDR3 sequence is 13 residues long. CDR1 is MDHEN and CDR2 is SYDVKM in the germline V gene. DNA for the CDR3: TGTGCCAGCAGTTTATCCGCCAGGGAGGGTTGGGACTTC. Its translation: CASSLSAREGWDF. Using reference TRBV28 and TRBJ2-7 for the parts outside the CDR3, the full variable domain is DVKVTQSSRYLVKRTGEKVFLECVQDMDHENMFWYRQDPGLGLRLIYFSYDVKMKEKGDIPEGYSVSREKKERFSLILESASTNQTSMYLCASSLSAREGWDFGPGTRLTVT.

The CDR3 DNA is TGTGCCAGTAGTTCCCGACAGATCCAAGAGACCCAGTACTTC. Translating gives CASSSRQIQETQYF. V is TRBV19 and J is TRBJ2-5; D possibly corresponds to TRBD1 (5 bases). This CDR3 region has 14 residues. Germline values: CDR1 LNHDA, CDR2 SQIVND (reference sequence). V lost 5 bases and J 1 base, leaving 11 bases between the germline ends. The variable domain in full, completed from reference TRBV19 and TRBJ2-5, reads DGGITQSPKYLFRKEGQNVTLSCEQNLNHDAMYWYRQDPGQGLRLIYYSQIVNDFQKGDIAEGYSVSREKKESFPLTVTSAQKNPTAFYLCASSSRQIQETQYFGPGTRLLVL.

This chain uses TRBV6-5 with TRBJ2-7, with 9 bases that match TRBD1. CDR3 length: 13 residues. V was clipped by 5 bases and J by 2 bases; unmatched bases: 1. Germline CDR1 and CDR2: MNHEY and SVGAGI. CDR3 nucleotide sequence: TGTGCCAGCAGTCGGGACAGGGCCTACGAGCAGTACTTC. Translation: CASSRDRAYEQYF.

The J gene is TRBJ1-2, the V gene TRBV5-4, with 7 bases matching TRBD1. Germline V gene data show CDR1 as SGHNT and CDR2 as YYREEE (reference sequence). The CDR3 is made up of 13 amino acids. The V segment lost 4 bases and the J segment 8 bases; nucleotides outside the gene matches: 8. The CDR3 region is CASSPQGSRGYTF. The CDR3 region has the DNA TGTGCCAGCAGCCCACAGGGGAGCCGAGGCTACACCTTC.

This clone was counted once. This chain joins TRBV7-2 and TRBJ2-3; D may be TRBD1 (6 bases). Trimming stripped 4 bases from V and 5 bases from J, with 19 bases between. Germline CDR1 is SGHTA and CDR2 is FQGNSA. The length of the CDR3 is 16 residues. CDR3 nucleotides: TGTGCCAGCAGCTACATCCGGGACACCTTACGAGATACGCAGTATTTT. Protein product: CASSYIRDTLRDTQYF.

The CDR3 protein is CASPGTSGINEQFF. The CDR3 DNA follows: TGTGCCAGCCCCGGGACTAGCGGTATCAATGAGCAGTTCTTC. V gene TRBV2 combines with J gene TRBJ2-1, with 11 bases lining up with TRBD2. The CDR3 consists of 14 residues. The germline gives CDR1 SNHLY, CDR2 FYNNEI. Unmatched junction bases numbered 6, after V lost 8 bases and J lost 6 bases.

The chain joins TRBV5-1 to TRBJ1-1, with D unresolved. Trimming left V 3 bases short and J 8 bases short, with 11 bases between. Looked up from germline, CDR1 is SGHRS and CDR2 is YFSETQ. CDR3 length: 12 amino acids. The CDR3 sequence is CASSSGNGEAFF. The CDR3 DNA follows: TGCGCCAGCAGCTCCGGCAACGGGGAAGCTTTCTTT. The entire variable domain, with the rest obtained from reference TRBV5-1 and TRBJ1-1, is as follows: KAGVTQTPRYLIKTRGQQVTLSCSPISGHRSVSWYQQTPGQGLQFLFEYFSETQRNKGNFPGRFSGRQFSNSRSEMNVSTLELGDSALYLCASSSGNGEAFFGQGTRLTVV.

V and J are TRBV6-5 and TRBJ2-4; D may be TRBD1 (6 bases). V dropped 0 bases and J dropped 0 bases, with 9 bases sitting between them. Germline CDR1 reads MNHEY; CDR2 reads SVGAGI. CDR3 length equals 16 residues. The chain's CDR3 is CASSYSPGEAKNIQYF. For the CDR3, the DNA is TGTGCCAGCAGTTACTCGCCAGGGGAAGCCAAAAACATTCAGTACTTC.